These 21 T cell receptor beta chains came from one sample sequenced in a study of blood T cell repertoires in COVID-19. Profiling relied on immunoSEQ multiplex PCR, and the TCRdb table lists in-frame clones only, not all of them. The sample has over 95,000 clones, 75% to 90% seen once. The sequenced sample was peripheral blood. These receptors were taken from a woman aged 40-49 years with acute or convalescent COVID-19.

This clone has just a few counts. The rearrangement uses TRBV5-4 and TRBJ1-2; 7 bases line up with TRBD1. Germline assignment: CDR1 SGHNT and CDR2 YYREEE (reference sequence). CDR3 size: 13 residues. V shed 3 bases, J shed 5 bases, and the junction held 4 bases outside the gene matches. The CDR3 nucleotides read TGTGCCAGCAGCTCGGGACAGATTTATGGCTACACCTTC. Protein: CASSSGQIYGYTF.

The chain has TRBV5-1 and TRBJ1-2; no reliable D call. The CDR3 consists of 13 residues. Germline CDR1 and CDR2: SGHRS and YFSETQ. V lost 5 bases and J lost 3, with 11 bases in between. The CDR3 nucleotides are TGCGCCAGCAGATTGACCACGGACTATGGCTACACCTTC. Its translation is CASRLTTDYGYTF.

This clone was found once. The rearrangement uses TRBV7-2 and TRBJ1-4; D remains unclear. V was trimmed by 5 bases and J by 4 bases, leaving 8 bases between them. Germline CDR1 SGHTA, CDR2 FQGNSA. The CDR3 contains 13 residues. The CDR3 region is CASSRSGNEKLFF. The DNA of the CDR3 is TGTGCCAGCAGCAGAAGCGGTAATGAAAAACTGTTTTTT.

This chain connects TRBV7-2 to TRBJ1-6; D gene unclear. Between the trimmed V and J ends, which lost 5 bases and 10 bases, there was a span of 9 bases. The CDR3 has 12 residues. Germline values: CDR1 SGHTA, CDR2 FQGNSA. CDR3 loop: CASSHSKSPLHF. The CDR3 DNA sequence: TGTGCCAGCAGCCACTCAAAGTCACCCCTCCACTTT.

The V gene is TRBV30, the J gene TRBJ1-1; D uncertain. The CDR3 is made up of 14 amino acids. The germline V gene encodes CDR1 GTSNPN and CDR2 SVGIG (reference sequence). V was shortened by 1 base and J by 1 base, with 10 bases between the two germline ends. DNA of the CDR3: TGTGCCTGGAGTGCATATCCCGGGAACACTGAAGCTTTCTTT. This gives the protein CAWSAYPGNTEAFF. The full variable domain, in which reference TRBV30 and TRBJ1-1 provide the parts outside the CDR3, is SQTIHQWPATLVQPVGSPLSLECTVEGTSNPNLYWYRQAAGRGLQLLFYSVGIGQISSEVPQNLSASRPQDRQFILSSKKLLLSDSGFYLCAWSAYPGNTEAFFGQGTRLTVV.

This chain connects TRBV7-9 to TRBJ2-1; TRBD2 might be the D (6 bases). Looked up from germline, CDR1 is SEHNR and CDR2 is FQNEAQ (reference sequence). V gave up 8 bases and J gave up 14 bases, with 13 bases separating them. The CDR3 sequence is 10 residues long. The CDR3 nucleotides read TGTGCCAGCGGCGGGGAAGAGGAGTTCTTC. Amino acids: CASGGEEEFF.

This clone was observed once. The rearrangement uses TRBV7-2 and TRBJ2-1, with a tentative D call TRBD1 (5 bases). Germline V gives CDR1 SGHTA, CDR2 FQGNSA. CDR3 length: 13 residues. Trimming removed 3 bases at V and 8 bases at J, with 11 bases between. This CDR3 is CASSFPRAHEQFF. The CDR3 DNA sequence: TGTGCCAGCAGCTTTCCCAGGGCGCATGAGCAGTTCTTC.

CDR3 sequence reads: CASSAGTGQEQYF. As DNA, the CDR3 is TGCGCCAGCAGCGCCGGGACAGGGCAAGAGCAGTACTTC. V usage is TRBV5-1 and J usage is TRBJ2-7; TRBD1 matches 9 bases. Losses at the gene ends were 4 bases for V and 7 bases for J; bases not matched to a gene: 6. CDR1 SGHRS and CDR2 YFSETQ come from the germline V gene. The CDR3 has 13 amino acids.

This rearrangement joins TRBV19 to TRBJ2-5; 7 bases line up with TRBD1. J was trimmed by 5 bases and V by 4 bases; bases with no gene match: 7. Germline assignment: CDR1 LNHDA and CDR2 SQIVND (reference sequence). The CDR3 consists of 14 residues. The CDR3 coding sequence is TGTGCCAGTAGTAGGACAGGCGGTGGGGAGACCCAGTACTTC. Translation gives CASSRTGGGETQYF.

The rearrangement uses TRBV11-2 and TRBJ2-7; 7 bases agree with TRBD1. CDR3 length: 14 residues. The V segment lost 0 bases and the J segment 2 bases; nucleotides outside the gene matches: 1. The germline V gene encodes CDR1 SGHAT and CDR2 FQNNGV. The CDR3: CASSLDTGAYEQYF. The CDR3 DNA is TGTGCCAGCAGCTTAGATACAGGGGCCTACGAGCAGTACTTC.

CDR3 sequence: CASSQDPALTSGGVTDTQYF. In DNA form, the CDR3 reads TGTGCCAGCAGCCAAGATCCCGCCTTGACTAGCGGGGGGGTCACAGATACGCAGTATTTT. The V and J genes are TRBV3-1 (or the pseudogene TRBV3-2) and TRBJ2-3, with 14 bases lining up with TRBD2. After removal of 0 bases from V and 2 bases from J, the junction contained 10 bases not matched to a gene. CDR1 and CDR2 from the germline V gene are LGHDT and YNNKEL (reference sequence). The CDR3 loop spans 20 amino acids.

This chain joins TRBV4-3 and TRBJ2-6, with TRBD1 as a possible D gene (5 bases). This CDR3 has 17 amino acids. Looked up from germline, CDR1 is LGHNA and CDR2 is YSLEER. V was pared by 3 bases and J by 2 bases, with 14 bases between. In nucleotides, the CDR3 is TGCGCCAGCAGCCACTTAACAGGCGCTGCTGGGGCCAACGTCCTGACTTTC. Amino acid sequence: CASSHLTGAAGANVLTF.

This clone was counted a single time. This rearrangement joins TRBV5-1 to TRBJ1-1; D unclear. Germline lookup yields CDR1 SGHRS and CDR2 YFSETQ. The CDR3 is 16 residues long. The V and J ends lost 0 bases and 4 bases respectively, with 16 bases between them. The CDR3 protein is CASSLVEGAGSTEAFF. The CDR3 DNA reads TGCGCCAGCAGCTTGGTAGAGGGCGCTGGGAGCACTGAAGCTTTCTTT.

This rearrangement joins TRBV18 to TRBJ1-2, with D maybe TRBD1 (5 bases). The CDR3 extends over 15 amino acids. V was shortened by 2 bases and J by 2 bases, with 12 bases between the two germline ends. Per the germline V gene, CDR1 is KGHSH and CDR2 is LQKENI. The CDR3: CASSPSAGRNYGYTF. The CDR3, as DNA: TGTGCCAGCTCACCATCCGCAGGGAGGAACTATGGCTACACCTTC.

This clone has just a few counts. The chain couples TRBV6-5 to TRBJ2-7; 7 bases map to TRBD2. The length of the CDR3 is 15 residues. Trimming cost V 3 bases and J 2 bases; bases outside gene matches: 7. Germline CDR1 reads MNHEY; CDR2 reads SVGAGI. DNA of the CDR3: TGTGCCAGCAGTTATTCCGCTAGCGGCACCTACGAGCAGTACTTC. It yields the protein CASSYSASGTYEQYF.

The CDR3 sequence: CASSTTGMGYSDNQPQHF. CDR3 DNA: TGTGCCAGCAGCACGACGGGGATGGGATATAGTGACAATCAGCCCCAGCATTTT. This chain links TRBV12-1 with TRBJ1-5. TRBV12-1 is an annotated pseudogene. This CDR3 contains 18 residues.

The V call is TRBV6-5, the J call TRBJ2-1; 11 positions match TRBD2. The CDR3 covers 15 residues. With V trimmed by 5 bases and J by 7 bases, 7 bases remained unmatched. Germline V gene lookup returns CDR1 MNHEY and CDR2 SVGAGI. As DNA, the CDR3 is TGTGCCAGCAGTCATCTAGCGGGGGGCGGTAATGAGCAGTTCTTC. It codes for CASSHLAGGGNEQFF.

V gene TRBV18 combines with J gene TRBJ1-2; the D is unclear. The V end lost 8 bases, the J end lost 5 bases, and 21 bases lay between the germline ends. In germline, CDR1 is KGHSH, CDR2 LQKENI. This CDR3 has 15 amino acids. DNA of the CDR3: TGTGCCAGCGTAAACACAGACGGCTTGGGTTATGGCTACACCTTC. The encoded protein is CASVNTDGLGYGYTF.

The rearrangement links TRBV7-2 to TRBJ1-1, with a tentative D call TRBD1 (6 bases). The V gene's germline CDR1 is SGHTA and CDR2 FQGNSA. The CDR3 sequence is 13 residues long. V lost 1 base, J lost 11 bases, and 14 bases lay in between. The CDR3 DNA is TGTGCCAGCAGCTTAGAAAAGGGGGAATCGGCTTTCTTT. Translation: CASSLEKGESAFF. Based on the CDR3 plus reference TRBV7-2 and TRBJ1-1, the full variable domain is GAGVSQSPSNKVTEKGKDVELRCDPISGHTALYWYRQSLGQGLEFLIYFQGNSAPDKSGLPSDRFSAERTGGSVSTLTIQRTQQEDSAVYLCASSLEKGESAFFGQGTRLTVV.

The chain is built from TRBV7-8 and TRBJ1-5, with D unresolved. The CDR3 extends over 15 amino acids. V was trimmed by 3 bases and J by 1 base, leaving 10 bases between them. The germline V gene has CDR1 SGHVS and CDR2 FQNEAQ. CDR3 DNA: TGTGCCAGCAGCTTGATCCGGGAGAGCAATCAGCCCCAGCATTTT. This sequence encodes CASSLIRESNQPQHF.

The chain links TRBV7-2 to TRBJ1-6; TRBD1 matches 9 bases. V lost 5 bases, J lost 8 bases, and 4 bases stayed unmatched. Germline V gives CDR1 SGHTA, CDR2 FQGNSA. This CDR3 is built from 14 residues. DNA for the CDR3: TGTGCCAGCAGCCAACAGGGGGCAGATTCACCCCTCCACTTT. This sequence encodes CASSQQGADSPLHF.